These 19 T cell receptor beta chains originate from one sample sequenced in a study of regulatory T cells in long-lasting Graves disease. Arm-PCR of CDR3 regions with iRepertoire HTBI primers generated TCR beta libraries. Each CDR3 protein gets one entry after TCRdb re-called the multiplex PCR reads with MiXCR. The sample shows 580,000 or so distinct CDR3 sequences, about 16% of them seen only once. Indicated time point: newly diagnosed GD, antithyroid drugs for less than 3 months. There was RNA extracted from PBMCs, and the TCR library was made from it. These data were also reused for a study on T cells in Graves' hyperthyroidism and ophthalmopathy.

The sequencing here drew on peripheral blood mononuclear cells (PBMCs), taken at new diagnosis, from a patient treated with antithyroid drugs. These TCRs come from a young man with Graves disease.

This sequence joins TRBV6-1 and TRBJ1-2; no clear D gene. The V end lost 8 bases, the J end lost 2 bases, and 12 bases lay between the germline ends. This CDR3 contains 13 residues. Germline V CDR1 and CDR2: MNHNS, SASEGT. The CDR3 DNA reads TGTGCCAGCGGGCGGGATTTCAACTATGGCTACACCTTC. It specifies CASGRDFNYGYTF.

A remark on this clonotype: A far larger clone is a single base away, which makes a read error likely. The chain couples TRBV11-2 to TRBJ2-7, with D hard to call. Near its end, the DNA agrees better with TRBJ2-5, so the J call may be wrong. The CDR3 loop spans 15 amino acids. Germline lookup yields CDR1 SGHAT and CDR2 FQNNGV. The CDR3 region has the DNA TGTGCCAGCAGCTTCCGCAGCACATTCCAAGAGACCCAGTACTTC. Its translation is CASSFRSTFQETQYF.

There are a few counts of this clonotype. This chain uses TRBV19 with TRBJ1-2; 7 positions agree with TRBD1. The CDR3 loop spans 14 amino acids. Trimming removed 3 bases from V and 7 bases from J; junction bases left unmatched: 8. From germline, CDR1 is LNHDA and CDR2 SQIVND (reference sequence). The CDR3 DNA reads TGTGCCAGTAGTATCGACAGGGATGCCTTTGGCTACACCTTC. This encodes CASSIDRDAFGYTF.

V is TRBV5-1 and J is TRBJ1-6, with D uncertain. CDR1 and CDR2 (germline): SGHRS, YFSETQ. The length of the CDR3 is 15 residues. Trimming cost V 0 bases and J 9 bases, with 13 bases left between them. CDR3 nucleotide sequence: TGCGCCAGCAGCTTGGAGGCAGTATGGGGTTCACCCCTCCACTTT. This sequence encodes CASSLEAVWGSPLHF.

In this sample, this clonotype turned up a few times. This chain uses TRBV6-1 with TRBJ1-4; 10 bases fit TRBD1. J gave up 3 bases and V 6 bases, and 7 bases lay outside the gene matches. The CDR3 has 16 amino acids. Germline-derived CDR1 and CDR2 are MNHNS and SASEGT. In DNA, the CDR3 is TGTGCCAGCAGAAGACAGGGGGCGCGAGCTAATGAAAAACTGTTTTTT. As protein: CASRRQGARANEKLFF.

This clonotype was counted many times. The chain recombines TRBV30 with TRBJ2-1; possibly TRBD1 for D (5 bases). Looked up from germline, CDR1 is GTSNPN and CDR2 is SVGIG (reference sequence). The CDR3 loop spans 11 amino acids. Trimming took off 8 bases at V and 7 bases at J, with 12 bases between the two ends. The CDR3 DNA sequence: TGTGCCCATGGGGCTGGGAATGAGCAGTTCTTC. Protein: CAHGAGNEQFF.

This clonotype was picked up many times. V usage is TRBV9 and J usage is TRBJ1-1; D remains ambiguous. CDR1 and CDR2 (germline): SGDLS, YYNGEE. Trimming pared 2 bases from V and 0 bases from J, leaving 14 bases between. CDR3 length: 16 residues. In DNA form, the CDR3 reads TGTGCCAGCAGCGTTAGTTACAGACCGATGAACACTGAAGCTTTCTTT. Translated: CASSVSYRPMNTEAFF.

In this sample, this clonotype turned up a few times. This chain joins TRBV16 and TRBJ2-7; the D gene could be TRBD1 or TRBD2 (6 bases each). CDR3 size: 16 residues. Germline lookup yields CDR1 KGHSY and CDR2 FQNENV. The V end was cut by 2 bases, the J end by 0 bases, with 14 bases between. This CDR3 is CASSQVGGLSSYEQYF. CDR3 coding DNA: TGTGCCAGCAGCCAAGTGGGGGGCCTCAGCTCCTACGAGCAGTACTTC.

This clonotype was seen ten or more times. The V gene is TRBV6-2 or TRBV6-3, the J gene TRBJ2-1; a weak D match, TRBD1 (6 bases). Germline V gene lookup returns CDR1 MNHEY and CDR2 SVGEGT. V lost 2 bases and J 10 bases, leaving 12 bases between the germline ends. CDR3 length: 13 residues. This CDR3 reads CASSYLRGREQFF. In DNA, the CDR3 is TGTGCCAGCAGTTACCTCAGGGGAAGAGAGCAGTTCTTC.

In this sample, this clonotype turned up many times. V gene TRBV20-1 combines with J gene TRBJ1-1; 11 bases are shared with TRBD1. The germline V gene has CDR1 DFQATT and CDR2 SNEGSKA (reference sequence). The CDR3 extends over 16 amino acids. The V gene end was trimmed by 1 base and the J gene end by 4 bases; junction bases not matched to a gene: 8. The CDR3 loop reads CSARALGQGATTEAFF. The CDR3 DNA is TGCAGTGCTAGAGCCCTCGGACAGGGGGCGACCACTGAAGCTTTCTTT.

In regard to this clonotype: This clone may be a read error of a much larger clone one base away. This rearrangement joins TRBV28 to TRBJ1-1, with D hard to call. Germline-derived CDR1 and CDR2 are MDHEN and SYDVKM. V lost 6 bases to trimming and J lost 7 bases, with 12 bases between them. This CDR3 has 12 residues. CDR3: CASRRTDNEAFF. The DNA of the CDR3 is TGTGCCAGCAGGCGCACAGACAATGAAGCTTTCTTT.

V gene TRBV19 combines with J gene TRBJ1-5; a possible D gene is TRBD1 (6 bases). The V gene lost 7 bases and the J gene lost 7 bases, with 17 bases spanning the gap. This CDR3 has 14 residues. CDR1 and CDR2 from the germline V gene are LNHDA and SQIVND (reference sequence). Here the CDR3 reads CASTQGQFRQPQHF. In nucleotides, the CDR3 is TGTGCCAGTACCCAGGGGCAGTTCAGACAGCCCCAGCATTTT. The full variable domain, rest sourced from reference TRBV19 and TRBJ1-5, is DGGITQSPKYLFRKEGQNVTLSCEQNLNHDAMYWYRQDPGQGLRLIYYSQIVNDFQKGDIAEGYSVSREKKESFPLTVTSAQKNPTAFYLCASTQGQFRQPQHFGDGTRLSIL.

This clonotype has just a few counts. The gene calls are TRBV30 and TRBJ1-2; a weak D match, TRBD1 (6 bases). Germline CDR1 and CDR2: GTSNPN and SVGIG (reference sequence). The CDR3 length is 13 residues. V was cut by 5 bases and J by 2 bases, with 12 bases left in between. The DNA for the CDR3 is TGTGCCTGGGGGGGACAAGTAAACTATGGCTACACCTTC. Amino acid sequence: CAWGGQVNYGYTF.

Note on this clonotype: A much bigger clone sits one base away, suggesting this may be a read error. The chain combines TRBV18 with TRBJ1-2; TRBD1 is a possible D gene (5 bases). The CDR3 sequence is 16 residues long. The germline CDR1 and CDR2 sequences are KGHSH and LQKENI. CDR3: CTSSPPGGGANYGYTF. The CDR3, as DNA: TGTACCAGCTCACCACCGGGCGGGGGAGCCAACTATGGCTACACCTTC.

The table lists this clonotype with many counts. This chain uses TRBV10-3 with TRBJ2-3; 8 bases agree with TRBD1. The germline V gene has CDR1 ENHRY and CDR2 SYGVKD. The CDR3 consists of 14 residues. The trim removed 3 bases at V and 6 bases at J, leaving 5 bases unmatched. CDR3 nucleotide sequence: TGTGCCATCAGTGAAGGGCAGGGGGCCGATACGCAGTATTTT. As protein: CAISEGQGADTQYF.

There are a few counts of this clonotype. The rearrangement joins TRBV11-2 to TRBJ2-7; the D is unclear. CDR1 is SGHAT, CDR2 FQNNGV, per germline. The CDR3 spans 16 residues. V was trimmed by 4 bases and J by 1 base, leaving 17 bases between them. DNA for the CDR3: TGTGCCAGCAGCTCACGGGTCAGAGGCGGATCCTACGAGCAGTACTTC. Translated, it gives CASSSRVRGGSYEQYF.

V is TRBV20-1 and J is TRBJ1-1; maybe TRBD1 (6 bases). The CDR3 contains 16 residues. CDR1 is DFQATT, CDR2 SNEGSKA, per germline (reference sequence). The germline V and J ends were trimmed by 4 bases and 0 bases, with 18 bases remaining between them. CDR3 sequence: CSATGDKSSMNTEAFF. CDR3 DNA: TGCAGTGCTACTGGGGACAAAAGTTCAATGAACACTGAAGCTTTCTTT.

This clonotype was recorded many times. The V call is TRBV6-9, the J call TRBJ2-7, with unresolved D. The CDR3 consists of 14 residues. Germline CDR1 MNHGY, CDR2 SVAAGI. With 3 bases removed from V and 3 bases from J, the gap between germline ends came to 12 bases. Here the CDR3 reads CASSYILRIYEQYF. The CDR3 coding sequence is TGTGCCAGCAGTTACATCTTGCGTATCTACGAGCAGTACTTC.

The chain uses TRBV7-9 and TRBJ2-3; D is perhaps TRBD2 (6 bases). V was shortened by 6 bases and J by 2 bases, with 15 bases between the two germline ends. CDR3 length: 15 amino acids. CDR1 SEHNR and CDR2 FQNEAQ come from the germline V gene (reference sequence). This CDR3 reads CASRPGTFTTDTQYF. The CDR3 DNA reads TGTGCCAGCAGGCCCGGGACTTTCACCACAGATACGCAGTATTTT.